The 30 T cell receptor beta chains below all came from one sample that was sequenced in a study. TCRdb processed the 5' RACE reads anew with MiXCR; each CDR3 protein has one entry. This sample yields 45,000 to 60,000 distinct CDR3 sequences, of which approximately 24% are seen a single time; roughly 3.1% belongs to the top ten. Sequenced sample: tumor-infiltrating naive CD4+ T cells sorted from the breast tumor. Subset meaning: naive CD4+ T cells, CD4+CD45RA+CD25-. The receptor set was obtained from a female donor with breast cancer.

This clonotype appeared a few times. The CDR3 reads CASSTADPGGPDTQYF. The CDR3, as DNA: TGCGCCAGCAGCACCGCGGACCCTGGGGGGCCAGATACGCAGTATTTT. The chain employs TRBV4-3 and TRBJ2-3, with D perhaps assigned TRBD1 or TRBD2 (6 bases each). Germline CDR1 is LGHNA and CDR2 is YSLEER. The CDR3 sequence is 16 residues long. The V gene lost 5 bases and the J gene lost 4 bases, with 19 bases spanning the gap.

As regards this clonotype: A much larger clonotype is one base distant, so this may be a read error. The gene calls are TRBV20-1 and TRBJ2-1; 7 bases line up with TRBD1. The CDR3 runs 14 residues. V gave up 1 base and J gave up 4 bases; unmatched junction bases: 4. Per the germline V gene, CDR1 is DFQATT and CDR2 is SNEGSKA (reference sequence). Written as DNA, the CDR3 is TGCAGTGCTAGAGGGAAGGGGGCTTACAATGAGCAGTTCTTC. It specifies CSARGKGAYNEQFF.

The chain couples TRBV19 to TRBJ1-1, with D possibly TRBD1 on 6 matching bases. The V end was cut by 10 bases, the J end by 0 bases, with 18 bases between. Germline assignment: CDR1 LNHDA and CDR2 SQIVND (reference sequence). The CDR3 runs to 15 residues. The DNA of the CDR3 is TGTGCCACTCGGGAGGCAGGGGCTATGAACACTGAAGCTTTCTTT. As protein: CATREAGAMNTEAFF.

This clonotype has more than one count but fewer than ten. The J gene is TRBJ1-3, the V gene TRBV5-1; D not resolved. V was pared by 4 bases and J by 0 bases, with 8 bases between. The CDR3 runs to 14 residues. Germline lookup yields CDR1 SGHRS and CDR2 YFSETQ. Here the CDR3 reads CASSPSSSGNTIYF. The DNA of the CDR3 is TGCGCCAGCAGCCCGTCGAGCTCTGGAAACACCATATATTTT.

The table lists this clonotype with a few counts. The chain joins TRBV4-2 to TRBJ1-5; tentatively, D is TRBD1 (5 bases). The V gene's germline CDR1 is LGHNA and CDR2 YNFKEQ. This CDR3 is 16 amino acids long. The germline V and J ends were trimmed by 1 base and 1 base, with 11 bases remaining between them. The CDR3 is CASSQVSGNSNQPQHF. The DNA of the CDR3 is TGTGCCAGCAGCCAAGTGTCAGGGAACAGCAATCAGCCCCAGCATTTT.

The chain is built from TRBV20-1 and TRBJ2-5; no firm D call. The germline V and J ends were trimmed by 5 bases and 0 bases, with 4 bases remaining between them. The CDR3 length is 11 residues. In germline, CDR1 is DFQATT, CDR2 SNEGSKA (reference sequence). The CDR3 sequence is CSAANQETQYF. The DNA for the CDR3 is TGCAGTGCTGCTAACCAAGAGACCCAGTACTTC.

The chain recombines TRBV5-1 with TRBJ2-2; no clear D gene. There are 14 residues in the CDR3. CDR1 is SGHRS and CDR2 is YFSETQ in the germline V gene. V was pared by 4 bases and J by 2 bases, with 9 bases between. For the CDR3, the DNA is TGCGCCAGCAGCGCGCAGGCCAACACCGGGGAGCTGTTTTTT. Its protein product is CASSAQANTGELFF. Variable domain in full (rest from reference TRBV5-1 and TRBJ2-2): KAGVTQTPRYLIKTRGQQVTLSCSPISGHRSVSWYQQTPGQGLQFLFEYFSETQRNKGNFPGRFSGRQFSNSRSEMNVSTLELGDSALYLCASSAQANTGELFFGEGSRLTVL.

This chain uses TRBV6-1 with TRBJ1-1; D is unresolved. The CDR3 loop spans 15 amino acids. Trimming pared 2 bases from V and 5 bases from J, leaving 15 bases between. Germline CDR1 reads MNHNS; CDR2 reads SASEGT. The CDR3 coding sequence is TGTGCCAGCAGTGAACGGAGAGGTAGAGGGACTGAAGCTTTCTTT. Its translation is CASSERRGRGTEAFF.

In its sample, this clonotype was seen many times. The CDR3 here is CSARLPGQPQHF. The CDR3 DNA follows: TGCAGTGCCCGTCTCCCGGGTCAGCCCCAGCATTTT. The rearrangement links TRBV20-1 to TRBJ1-5; unclear D gene. The germline V and J ends were trimmed by 6 bases and 6 bases, with 12 bases remaining between them. The CDR3 covers 12 residues. Looked up from germline, CDR1 is DFQATT and CDR2 is SNEGSKA (reference sequence).

About this clonotype: A read error may produce the germline difference seen at one junction end. This chain uses TRBV12-3 or TRBV12-4 with TRBJ2-3; D is unresolved. This CDR3 is 13 amino acids long. The CDR3 here is CVSSQSLADTQYF. The DNA for the CDR3 is TGTGTCAGCAGTCAGAGTTTAGCAGATACGCAGTATTTT.

The rearrangement uses TRBV7-2 and TRBJ2-3; D remains ambiguous. The CDR3 is 12 amino acids. Germline CDR1 is SGHTA and CDR2 is FQGNSA. Trimming took off 8 bases at V and 6 bases at J, with 12 bases between the two ends. The CDR3 bases are TGTGCCAGCGTGGCCATTGCGGATACGCAGTATTTT. Amino acid sequence: CASVAIADTQYF.

This clonotype was detected a few times. The V and J genes are TRBV12-3 or TRBV12-4 and TRBJ1-5; D might be TRBD1 (5 bases). CDR3 length equals 13 residues. V was cut by 6 bases and J by 2 bases, with 8 bases left in between. The DNA of the CDR3 is TGTGCCAGCAGGTTGGGGGGCAATCAGCCCCAGCATTTT. Its translation: CASRLGGNQPQHF.

With regard to this clonotype: A much more abundant neighbour one base away suggests this may be a read error. The genes are TRBV5-1 and TRBJ1-6; 9 positions agree with TRBD1. The CDR3 spans 14 residues. Germline V CDR1 and CDR2: SGHRS, YFSETQ. In nucleotides, the CDR3 is TGCGCCAGCAACTTGGACAGGGGTAATTCACCCCTCCACTTT. Its protein product is CASNLDRGNSPLHF.

This clonotype was counted a few times. The chain recombines TRBV5-1 with TRBJ1-1, with D unresolved. Trimming removed 1 base from V and 1 base from J, with 8 bases in between. CDR1 SGHRS and CDR2 YFSETQ come from the germline V gene. The length of the CDR3 is 14 residues. CDR3 in DNA: TGCGCCAGCAGCTTGAACGCAGCGAACACTGAAGCTTTCTTT. Translating it yields CASSLNAANTEAFF.

The J gene is TRBJ1-3, the V gene TRBV7-6, with a weak D call TRBD1 (5 bases). The CDR3 spans 15 residues. V lost 5 bases and J lost 1, with 12 bases in between. CDR1 and CDR2 (germline): SGHVS, FNYEAQ. The chain's CDR3 is CASSLGAGSGNTIYF. The CDR3 coding sequence is TGTGCCAGCAGCCTAGGGGCAGGGTCTGGAAACACCATATATTTT.

J is TRBJ2-3 and V is TRBV7-2; D possibly uses TRBD1 or TRBD2 (5 bases each). V lost 4 bases and J 8 bases, leaving 22 bases between the germline ends. Germline V gives CDR1 SGHTA, CDR2 FQGNSA. This CDR3 comprises 16 residues. As DNA, the CDR3 is TGTGCCAGCAGCTCTCGAAACGGGGCGTTCAAGAGTACGCAGTATTTT. Its translation is CASSSRNGAFKSTQYF.

This clonotype was recorded only once. A read error is possible here, since a much larger clone lies one base away. The chain has TRBV20-1 and TRBJ1-2; D possibly corresponds to TRBD1 (6 bases). The germline CDR1 and CDR2 sequences are DFQATT and SNEGSKA (reference sequence). The CDR3 covers 13 residues. CDR3 nucleotides: TGCAGGGCCAAAAAATTCCAGGGGTATGGCTACACCTTC. Residues: CRAKKFQGYGYTF.

This clonotype rates as medium-sized. CDR3 amino acids: CASSQVGMRRGEEETQYF. The DNA of the CDR3 is TGCGCCAGCAGCCAAGTTGGGATGCGGCGGGGGGAGGAAGAGACCCAGTACTTC. The rearrangement links TRBV4-1 to TRBJ2-5; 8 bases match TRBD2. Germline trimming cut 1 base from V and 3 bases from J; bases unmatched to any gene: 13. The CDR3 covers 18 residues. Germline CDR1 is MGHRA and CDR2 is YSYEKL.

The chain combines TRBV9 with TRBJ2-2; no firm D call. The CDR3 has 14 amino acids. Trimming pared 1 base from V and 3 bases from J, leaving 7 bases between. Germline CDR1 and CDR2: SGDLS and YYNGEE. The CDR3 sequence: CASSVQEHTGELFF. DNA of the CDR3: TGTGCCAGCAGCGTACAGGAGCACACCGGGGAGCTGTTTTTT.

As to this clonotype: This could be a read error, since a much larger clone is one nucleotide away. This chain uses TRBV29-1 with TRBJ2-5, with TRBD1 matching over 9 bases. Germline assignment: CDR1 SQVTM and CDR2 ANQGSEA. The CDR3 is 15 amino acids. Trimming removed 6 bases from V and 4 bases from J; junction bases left unmatched: 12. CDR3 residues: CSVRSQDRGGETQYF. Written as DNA, the CDR3 is TGCAGCGTCCGGTCCCAGGACAGGGGTGGAGAGACCCAGTACTTC.

J is TRBJ1-2 and V is TRBV9; TRBD1 is a possible D gene (5 bases). The germline CDR1 and CDR2 sequences are SGDLS and YYNGEE. The CDR3 contains 12 residues. The germline V and J ends were trimmed by 4 bases and 5 bases, with 9 bases remaining between them. In DNA form, the CDR3 reads TGTGCCAGCAGCTCAACAGGTTATGGCTACACCTTC. The encoded protein is CASSSTGYGYTF.

The J gene is TRBJ2-2, the V gene TRBV3-1, with D possibly matching TRBD2 (6 bases). The V end lost 0 bases, the J end lost 13 bases, and 15 bases lay between the germline ends. CDR1 and CDR2 from the germline V gene are LGHDT and YNNKEL (reference sequence). This CDR3 is 14 amino acids long. The CDR3 region is CASSQEGIRGGLFF. For the CDR3, the DNA is TGTGCCAGCAGCCAAGAAGGGATCCGGGGAGGGCTGTTTTTT.

This clonotype was counted only a few times. The gene calls are TRBV7-9 and TRBJ1-2, with 8 bases matching TRBD1. The germline gives CDR1 SEHNR, CDR2 FQNEAQ (reference sequence). This CDR3 comprises 15 residues. The V gene end was trimmed by 5 bases and the J gene end by 4 bases; junction bases not matched to a gene: 9. CDR3: CASSIGQGPTYGYTF. The CDR3 nucleotides are TGTGCCAGCAGCATCGGACAGGGACCGACCTATGGCTACACCTTC.

This clonotype was seen only a few times. This chain uses TRBV7-8 with TRBJ2-7; a possible D gene is TRBD1 (5 bases). This CDR3 contains 14 residues. Trimming pared 4 bases from V and 4 bases from J, leaving 14 bases between. Looked up from germline, CDR1 is SGHVS and CDR2 is FQNEAQ. CDR3 DNA sequence: TGTGCCAGCAGCTCAAGCAGGGTTGGTTACGAGCAGTACTTC. It encodes CASSSSRVGYEQYF.

The chain is built from TRBV5-5 and TRBJ1-5; D perhaps matches TRBD1 (6 bases). The CDR3 runs to 15 residues. Per the germline V gene, CDR1 is SGHKS and CDR2 is YYEKEE (reference sequence). Trimming left V 2 bases short and J 4 bases short, with 13 bases between. CDR3 DNA: TGTGCCAGCAGCTTCATGACAGGACCAAATCAGCCCCAGCATTTT. Translated: CASSFMTGPNQPQHF.

This clonotype has only one observation. Since no conserved phenylalanine or tryptophan closes the CDR3, a read error is the likely cause. It is unclear where the CDR3 begins or ends on the DNA, so no DNA is shown, and the CDR3 is as TCRdb lists it. This rearrangement joins TRBV28 to TRBJ1-1. Germline assignment: CDR1 MDHEN and CDR2 SYDVKM. The CDR3 has 10 residues if both end residues are counted. CDR3 region: CASSDPDLIS.

The chain employs TRBV20-1 and TRBJ1-1, with D unresolved. Germline-derived CDR1 and CDR2 are DFQATT and SNEGSKA (reference sequence). The CDR3 has 10 amino acids. V was trimmed by 3 bases and J by 7 bases, leaving 6 bases between them. CDR3 bases: TGCAGTGCTAGGATCGTTGAAGCTTTCTTT. Translated, it gives CSARIVEAFF.

As regards this clonotype: The missing conserved phenylalanine or tryptophan at the end of this CDR3 makes a read error likely. J is TRBJ2-3 and V is TRBV6-6; D tentatively reads TRBD1 or TRBD2 (5 bases each). Between the trimmed V and J ends, which lost 2 bases and 6 bases, there was a span of 36 bases. Germline values: CDR1 MNHNY, CDR2 SVGAGI (reference sequence). The CDR3 contains 22 residues. The CDR3 spells CASSYPSVGVRRSGIRGDTQYL. As DNA, the CDR3 is TGTGCCAGCAGTTACCCCTCGGTGGGGGTGCGTCGGAGCGGTATTCGAGGGGATACGCAGTATTTA.

This clonotype appeared a few times. The J gene is TRBJ2-3, the V gene TRBV5-1; 10 nucleotides agree with TRBD2. Germline trimming cut 0 bases from V and 4 bases from J; bases unmatched to any gene: 8. CDR3 size: 17 residues. CDR1 is SGHRS, CDR2 YFSETQ, per germline. The DNA for the CDR3 is TGCGCCAGCAGCTTGGAGGCTAGCGGGAGTGGTGCAGATACGCAGTATTTT. It yields the protein CASSLEASGSGADTQYF.

This clonotype was counted ten times or more. The V and J genes are TRBV27 and TRBJ1-1, with unresolved D. This CDR3 contains 14 residues. Trimming took 5 bases from V and 1 from J, leaving 11 bases between them. The germline V gene has CDR1 MNHEY and CDR2 SMNVEV (reference sequence). CDR3 amino acids: CASSNIRQNTEAFF. The CDR3, as DNA: TGTGCCAGCAGTAATATTCGACAGAACACTGAAGCTTTCTTT.